This T cell receptor (beta chain) was sequenced in a study of blood T cell repertoires in COVID-19. At the level of the study: There were acute and convalescent COVID-19 samples, and they came from the United States, Italy and Spain.

Trimming stripped 5 bases from V and 1 base from J, with 15 bases between. Germline V CDR1 and CDR2: SGHDT, YYEEEE. There are 15 residues in the CDR3. Produced via immunoSEQ multiplex PCR; TCRdb's table is partial and in-frame only. The table shows some 250,000 clones, with about 68% occurring only once. This TCR was recovered from a woman older than 75 with acute or convalescent COVID-19. Sample: peripheral blood. The chain employs TRBV5-6 and TRBJ1-1, with D possibly matching TRBD1 (6 bases). The CDR3 sequence is CASSYSGTRNTEAFF. The CDR3 DNA follows: TGTGCCAGCAGTTATTCCGGGACAAGGAACACTGAAGCTTTCTTT.